Listed here are 24 T cell receptor beta chains from one sample, sequenced in a study of T cells in Graves' hyperthyroidism and ophthalmopathy. Regions amplified from RNA transcripts were the TCR beta CDR3 regions. First-round RT-PCR targeting the TCR CDR3 was performed with the HTBI primer set. MiXCR, applied by TCRdb to the multiplex PCR reads, yields one record per CDR3 protein. In the table there are a few hundred thousand distinct CDR3 sequences, less than 25% of which are singletons. The specimen sequenced was blood. The receptors were sampled from a man younger than 35 with Graves' hyperthyroidism.

The rearrangement joins TRBV11-3 to TRBJ1-2; TRBD1 aligns across 12 bases. Germline CDR1 and CDR2: SGHNT and YENEEA. V trimming: 3 bases; J trimming: 7 bases; junction bases outside the gene matches: 6. The CDR3 totals 15 residues. The CDR3 DNA reads TGTGCCAGCAGCTTGACCGGGACAGGGGGCTTTGGCTACACCTTC. This gives the protein CASSLTGTGGFGYTF.

The chain carries TRBV15 and TRBJ1-1, with TRBD1 identical over 7 bases. The CDR3 is 14 amino acids. The V and J ends lost 6 bases and 12 bases, in that order; junction bases with no gene match: 16. The germline V gene encodes CDR1 LNHNV and CDR2 YYDKDF (reference sequence). Here the CDR3 reads CATSIFSGTERSFF. As DNA, the CDR3 is TGTGCCACCAGTATTTTCTCCGGGACAGAGAGGTCTTTCTTT.

This clonotype has only a few counts. In DNA, the CDR3 is TGTGCCAGCAGCCTCCTTCGCGCAGGGGGCAATCAGCCCCAGCATTTT. Translation gives CASSLLRAGGNQPQHF. The chain is built from TRBV7-6 and TRBJ1-5; D may be TRBD1 (6 bases). The CDR3 contains 16 residues. With 5 bases removed from V and 2 bases from J, the gap between germline ends came to 16 bases. Per the germline V gene, CDR1 is SGHVS and CDR2 is FNYEAQ. The variable domain in full, with the rest retrieved from reference TRBV7-6 and TRBJ1-5, is GAGVSQSPRYKVTKRGQDVALRCDPISGHVSLYWYRQALGQGPEFLTYFNYEAQQDKSGLPNDRFSAERPEGSISTLTIQRTEQRDSAMYRCASSLLRAGGNQPQHFGDGTRLSIL.

This clonotype came up many times. This chain links TRBV19 with TRBJ1-5; D remains unclear. Germline V gives CDR1 LNHDA, CDR2 SQIVND (reference sequence). Trimming stripped 3 bases from V and 5 bases from J, with 26 bases between. CDR3 length equals 19 residues. CDR3 sequence reads: CASSMKFLAISPGHQPQHF. The CDR3 DNA follows: TGTGCCAGTAGTATGAAGTTTTTAGCAATCAGCCCGGGCCATCAGCCCCAGCATTTT. Together with reference TRBV19 and TRBJ1-5, the CDR3 gives the full variable domain: DGGITQSPKYLFRKEGQNVTLSCEQNLNHDAMYWYRQDPGQGLRLIYYSQIVNDFQKGDIAEGYSVSREKKESFPLTVTSAQKNPTAFYLCASSMKFLAISPGHQPQHFGDGTRLSIL.

The table lists this clonotype with a few counts. This rearrangement joins TRBV2 to TRBJ2-7, with unresolved D. CDR3 length: 12 residues. Germline V gives CDR1 SNHLY, CDR2 FYNNEI. V dropped 7 bases and J dropped 0 bases, with 7 bases sitting between them. Here the CDR3 DNA reads TGTGCCAGCAATCGGCTCTCCTACGAGCAGTACTTC. Translation gives CASNRLSYEQYF.

In this sample, this clonotype turned up a few times. V is TRBV20-1 and J is TRBJ1-6, with unresolved D. V was shortened by 3 bases and J by 9 bases, with 21 bases between the two germline ends. The CDR3 length is 16 residues. The germline V gene encodes CDR1 DFQATT and CDR2 SNEGSKA (reference sequence). CDR3 in DNA: TGCAGTGCTAGGCCCCCTAACATGAAGGCCGGTTCACCCCTCCACTTT. Translated, it gives CSARPPNMKAGSPLHF.

This clonotype was counted many times. The chain employs TRBV6-1 and TRBJ2-3, with a tentative D call TRBD2 (5 bases). Germline lookup yields CDR1 MNHNS and CDR2 SASEGT. This CDR3 comprises 15 residues. Trimming removed 2 bases from V and 0 bases from J, with 9 bases in between. For the CDR3, the DNA is TGTGCCAGCAGTGAACTAGCAGGTAGCACAGATACGCAGTATTTT. Encoded protein: CASSELAGSTDTQYF.

This clonotype was detected many times. The chain joins TRBV24-1 to TRBJ1-1; 9 nucleotides agree with TRBD1. Germline V CDR1 and CDR2: KGHDR, SFDVKD. With 7 bases clipped from V and 1 base from J, the junction kept 3 bases outside the gene matches. The CDR3 sequence is 14 residues long. The CDR3 sequence: CATSTGGANTEAFF. CDR3 DNA sequence: TGTGCCACCAGCACAGGGGGCGCGAACACTGAAGCTTTCTTT.

This clonotype was counted a few times. The genes are TRBV12-3 or TRBV12-4 and TRBJ1-5, with 12 bases that match TRBD1. J lost 4 bases, V lost 5 bases, and 12 bases had no gene match. This CDR3 is built from 18 residues. The CDR3 nucleotides read TGTGCCAGCAGTGCCATCGGGACAGGGGGCCTAGCAAATCAGCCCCAGCATTTT. This encodes CASSAIGTGGLANQPQHF.

The CDR3: CASSIFVGGQWSEQYF. CDR3 DNA sequence: TGTGCCAGTAGTATTTTCGTCGGGGGGCAATGGAGCGAGCAGTACTTC. The chain is built from TRBV19 and TRBJ2-7; possible D gene TRBD2, 7 bases. The germline V and J ends were trimmed by 3 bases and 6 bases, with 21 bases remaining between them. Germline V gene data show CDR1 as LNHDA and CDR2 as SQIVND (reference sequence). The CDR3 has 16 amino acids.

This clonotype was detected many times. V usage is TRBV12-3 or TRBV12-4 and J usage is TRBJ1-2; 7 bases are shared with TRBD1. V gave up 3 bases and J gave up 2 bases; unmatched junction bases: 9. This CDR3 is 16 amino acids long. CDR3 region: CASSFRGQESNYGYTF. Here the CDR3 DNA reads TGTGCCAGCAGTTTTCGCGGACAGGAGTCCAACTATGGCTACACCTTC.

The chain combines TRBV11-2 with TRBJ2-6; no definite D call. Germline loops: CDR1 SGHAT, CDR2 FQNNGV. Trimming stripped 8 bases from V and 2 bases from J, with 7 bases between. The CDR3 extends over 13 amino acids. The CDR3 is CASPRAGANVLTF. The CDR3 bases are TGTGCCAGCCCCCGAGCTGGGGCCAACGTCCTGACTTTC.

This clonotype was seen more than once but under ten times. V is TRBV6-1 and J is TRBJ1-5, with D possibly matching TRBD1 (5 bases). Germline V gene sequence: CDR1 MNHNS, CDR2 SASEGT. The CDR3 totals 13 residues. The V gene lost 7 bases and the J gene lost 7 bases, with 14 bases spanning the gap. The CDR3 is CASTPTGAQPQHF. The CDR3 DNA follows: TGTGCCAGCACCCCGACCGGGGCCCAGCCCCAGCATTTT.

V and J are TRBV24-1 and TRBJ2-5, with D perhaps matching TRBD1 (6 bases). V lost 6 bases, J lost 4 bases, and 11 bases lay in between. CDR3 length: 13 amino acids. The germline V gene has CDR1 KGHDR and CDR2 SFDVKD. CDR3 sequence: CATSPTGIETQYF. As DNA, the CDR3 is TGTGCCACCAGTCCGACAGGCATAGAGACCCAGTACTTC.

At least ten counts were recorded for this clonotype. The chain links TRBV6-1 to TRBJ1-2; 7 nucleotides align to TRBD1. V was pared by 3 bases and J by 2 bases, with 9 bases of the junction left unmatched. Germline assignment: CDR1 MNHNS and CDR2 SASEGT. This CDR3 is built from 16 residues. CDR3 residues: CASSDPPLTGNYGYTF. The CDR3 DNA reads TGTGCCAGCAGTGATCCCCCACTGACAGGGAACTATGGCTACACCTTC.

This clonotype came up a few times. The chain has TRBV2 and TRBJ2-2; no clear D gene. This CDR3 contains 11 residues. Per germline, CDR1 SNHLY and CDR2 FYNNEI. V lost 7 bases and J lost 5, with 5 bases in between. The CDR3 is CASTATGELFF. The CDR3 DNA reads TGTGCCAGCACGGCTACCGGGGAGCTGTTTTTT.

Of note for this clonotype: Given a much more abundant clone one base away, this may be a read error. The chain is built from TRBV19 and TRBJ2-5; unclear D gene. This CDR3 has 13 residues. CDR1 LNHDA and CDR2 SQIVND come from the germline V gene (reference sequence). In DNA, the CDR3 is TGTGCCAGTAGTTGGTCCAGCCAAGAGACCCAGGACTTC. This translates into CASSWSSQETQDF.

The chain employs TRBV6-5 and TRBJ2-4, with 10 bases that match TRBD1. The CDR3 covers 17 residues. The ends lost 0 bases at V and 3 bases at J; junction bases unmatched: 5. The germline V gene encodes CDR1 MNHEY and CDR2 SVGAGI. CDR3 protein: CASSYSRDRGIKNIQYF. CDR3 sequence (DNA): TGTGCCAGCAGTTACTCAAGGGACAGGGGAATCAAAAACATTCAGTACTTC.

This clonotype was counted ten times or more. Written as DNA, the CDR3 is TGTGCCAGCAGTGAAGCTCGGCACACTGAAGCTTTCTTT. Translated, it gives CASSEARHTEAFF. J is TRBJ1-1 and V is TRBV6-1; D is undetermined. Germline-derived CDR1 and CDR2 are MNHNS and SASEGT. Trimming removed 0 bases from V and 3 bases from J, with 5 bases in between. The CDR3 contains 13 residues.

This clonotype was observed at least ten times. The chain is built from TRBV12-3 or TRBV12-4 and TRBJ1-2; D is unresolved. The germline V and J ends were trimmed by 1 base and 6 bases, with 6 bases remaining between them. The CDR3 totals 12 residues. CDR3 nucleotide sequence: TGTGCCAGCAGTTTAGAGAGCCATGGCTACACCTTC. Translation: CASSLESHGYTF.

This clonotype was counted ten times or more. The J gene is TRBJ1-3, the V gene TRBV2; no firm D call. V shed 5 bases and J shed 4 bases, with 9 bases lying between them. Germline CDR1 reads SNHLY; CDR2 reads FYNNEI. The CDR3 spans 13 residues. The DNA for the CDR3 is TGTGCCAGCAGTCCCCAGACAGGAAACACCATATATTTT. Translating it yields CASSPQTGNTIYF. Complete variable domain (other parts from reference TRBV2 and TRBJ1-3): EPEVTQTPSHQVTQMGQEVILRCVPISNHLYFYWYRQILGQKVEFLVSFYNNEISEKSEIFDDQFSVERPDGSNFTLKIRSTKLEDSAMYFCASSPQTGNTIYFGEGSWLTVV.

This clonotype has more than one count but fewer than ten. The rearrangement joins TRBV30 to TRBJ2-7, with TRBD1 identical over 8 bases. The CDR3 runs to 17 residues. Trimming removed 0 bases from V and 0 bases from J; junction bases left unmatched: 10. Germline CDR1 is GTSNPN and CDR2 is SVGIG (reference sequence). CDR3: CAWSVPWTGRLSYEQYF. The CDR3 nucleotides read TGTGCCTGGAGTGTCCCCTGGACAGGGAGGCTCTCCTACGAGCAGTACTTC.

The V call is TRBV7-9, the J call TRBJ2-5, with 7 bases fitting TRBD2. CDR3 length: 14 amino acids. Germline V gene lookup returns CDR1 SEHNR and CDR2 FQNEAQ (reference sequence). J gave up 5 bases and V 8 bases, and 11 bases lay outside the gene matches. The CDR3 coding sequence is TGTGCCAGCGAGGCCGGGGCGGGAGACGAGACCCAGTACTTC. Its protein is CASEAGAGDETQYF.

This clonotype was counted at least ten times. The chain joins TRBV2 to TRBJ2-5; D is ambiguous. Trimming took off 7 bases at V and 2 bases at J, with 20 bases between the two ends. The CDR3 totals 16 residues. Germline V gene lookup returns CDR1 SNHLY and CDR2 FYNNEI. CDR3 sequence: CASTPMGGRAQETQYF. CDR3 coding DNA: TGTGCCAGCACCCCCATGGGTGGTCGGGCGCAAGAGACCCAGTACTTC.